The 29 T cell receptor beta chains below come from one sample, sequenced in a study of blood T cell repertoires in COVID-19 (TCRdb year 2020). Receptors were amplified or captured by the immunoSEQ multiplex PCR assay. Entries here come from immuneACCESS through TCRdb and include only in-frame sequences with V and J called. Some clones fail to appear in such tables; in the studies checked, an unresolved V gene covers under half of the shortfall, and the cause of the remainder is unknown. In this sample the table shows about 140,000 clones, around 90% of which occur a single time. The ten largest make up less than 5.5% of the sample. The sample comprised peripheral blood. Every receptor here comes from a human donor in a cohort sampled during active COVID-19.

The CDR3 bases are TGCAGTGCCCGGGCTATCGGGGGGGCTTTCTTT. Protein sequence: CSARAIGGAFF. This sequence joins TRBV20-1 and TRBJ1-1; D is possibly TRBD1 (5 bases). The CDR3 has 11 residues. Trimming took 6 bases from V and 11 from J, leaving 16 bases between them. Germline assignment: CDR1 DFQATT and CDR2 SNEGSKA (reference sequence).

The chain uses TRBV18 and TRBJ2-7, with 8 bases fitting TRBD1. From germline, CDR1 is KGHSH and CDR2 LQKENI. CDR3 length: 16 residues. Unmatched junction bases numbered 8, after V lost 4 bases and J lost 0 bases. The CDR3 nucleotides read TGTGCCAGCTCACGGGCAGGGGGCTTTAGCTCCTACGAGCAGTACTTC. Its protein is CASSRAGGFSSYEQYF.

This clone was seen only once. The CDR3 loop reads CASSLRTGGGNEQFF. CDR3 DNA: TGTGCCAGCAGCTTGAGGACAGGGGGGGGCAATGAGCAGTTCTTC. J is TRBJ2-1 and V is TRBV7-2; TRBD1 agrees at 10 bases. Germline CDR1 reads SGHTA; CDR2 reads FQGNSA. The CDR3 totals 15 residues. Trimming at V came to 3 bases and at J to 6 bases, leaving 5 bases not matched to a gene.

The V gene is TRBV29-1, the J gene TRBJ2-5; TRBD2 might be the D (5 bases). CDR3 length: 13 amino acids. Germline CDR1 reads SQVTM; CDR2 reads ANQGSEA. V dropped 7 bases and J dropped 1 base, with 13 bases sitting between them. Here the CDR3 reads CSAAGRGQETQYF. CDR3 in DNA: TGCAGCGCCGCTGGACGGGGCCAAGAGACCCAGTACTTC.

This clone was found once. V is TRBV11-2 and J is TRBJ1-5; 9 bases map to TRBD1. Per the germline V gene, CDR1 is SGHAT and CDR2 is FQNNGV. V was clipped by 5 bases and J by 1 base; unmatched bases: 3. The CDR3 consists of 15 residues. Here the CDR3 DNA reads TGTGCCAGCAGCGGACAGGGGCTGAGCAATCAGCCCCAGCATTTT. Translated: CASSGQGLSNQPQHF.

The J gene is TRBJ1-5, the V gene TRBV27, with TRBD1 identical over 12 bases. Germline V CDR1 and CDR2: MNHEY, SMNVEV (reference sequence). This CDR3 is 14 amino acids long. J was trimmed by 8 bases and V by 5 bases; bases with no gene match: 4. In DNA form, the CDR3 reads TGTGCCAGCAGTATCGGGACAGGGGGCGAGCCCCAGCATTTT. Its translation: CASSIGTGGEPQHF.

This clone was recorded only once. The chain couples TRBV24-1 to TRBJ2-7, with 8 positions matching TRBD2. Germline V lookup: CDR1 KGHDR, CDR2 SFDVKD. Trimming at V came to 5 bases and at J to 4 bases, leaving 3 bases not matched to a gene. CDR3 length equals 13 residues. CDR3 DNA sequence: TGTGCCACCAGTGTCGGGGGGGGATACGAGCAGTACTTC. It yields the protein CATSVGGGYEQYF.

This clone is a singleton in its sample. V is TRBV28 and J is TRBJ1-2; D is possibly TRBD1 (5 bases). The CDR3 totals 15 residues. The germline gives CDR1 MDHEN, CDR2 SYDVKM. Between the trimmed V and J ends, which lost 6 bases and 4 bases, there was a span of 18 bases. The CDR3, as DNA: TGTGCCAGCAGGCAGACCCAGGGCATTCCCTATGGCTACACCTTC. Amino acids: CASRQTQGIPYGYTF.

The gene calls are TRBV28 and TRBJ2-2; 11 positions agree with TRBD2. V lost 6 bases and J lost 2; bases outside the gene matches: 5. The CDR3 runs to 16 residues. Germline lookup yields CDR1 MDHEN and CDR2 SYDVKM. The DNA of the CDR3 is TGTGCCAGCAGCTGGGGACTAGCGGAAAACACCGGGGAGCTGTTTTTT. Its protein product is CASSWGLAENTGELFF.

The chain couples TRBV12-5 to TRBJ1-1; possible D gene TRBD1, 5 bases. CDR3 size: 13 residues. Germline CDR1 and CDR2: LGHNT and FRNRAP. Between the trimmed V and J ends, which lost 5 bases and 4 bases, there was a span of 11 bases. The CDR3 loop is CASGQYGGTEAFF. The CDR3 nucleotides are TGTGCTAGTGGTCAATACGGGGGCACTGAAGCTTTCTTT.

The rearrangement links TRBV5-1 to TRBJ1-4; the D is unclear. Deletions cut 0 bases from V and 0 bases from J, with 9 bases between. CDR1 is SGHRS and CDR2 is YFSETQ in the germline V gene. There are 16 residues in the CDR3. The CDR3 loop reads CASSLVAGSTNEKLFF. The CDR3 coding sequence is TGCGCCAGCAGCTTGGTGGCAGGATCAACTAATGAAAAACTGTTTTTT.

The rearrangement links TRBV24-1 to TRBJ1-2; TRBD1 matches 7 bases. The germline gives CDR1 KGHDR, CDR2 SFDVKD. The CDR3 is 16 residues long. J gave up 7 bases and V 2 bases, and 12 bases lay outside the gene matches. CDR3 DNA: TGTGCCACCAGTGATTCCCGGGACAGATACCTTGCTGGCTACACCTTC. Translation: CATSDSRDRYLAGYTF.

The chain has TRBV7-2 and TRBJ2-5; the D gene is possibly TRBD2 (5 bases). The CDR3 runs 14 residues. Germline CDR1 SGHTA, CDR2 FQGNSA. V lost 5 bases and J lost 4, with 14 bases in between. The CDR3 DNA follows: TGTGCCAGCAGCCCAAGGACTCTTTCAGAGACCCAGTACTTC. The encoded protein is CASSPRTLSETQYF.

The chain couples TRBV30 to TRBJ1-5; D ambiguous. V lost 5 bases and J 4 bases, leaving 12 bases between the germline ends. The CDR3 totals 13 residues. Germline CDR1 reads GTSNPN; CDR2 reads SVGIG (reference sequence). As DNA, the CDR3 is TGTGCCTGGCCGCCCCGGGGAAATCAGCCCCAGCATTTT. This translates into CAWPPRGNQPQHF.

The chain carries TRBV6-1 and TRBJ1-5; 9 nucleotides line up with TRBD1. The V gene's germline CDR1 is MNHNS and CDR2 SASEGT. The CDR3 loop spans 16 amino acids. V shed 6 bases and J 1 base; nucleotides not matched to a gene: 7. The CDR3 protein is CASSEQGAGSNQPQHF. The CDR3 nucleotides are TGTGCCAGCAGCGAACAGGGGGCGGGAAGCAATCAGCCCCAGCATTTT.

This sequence joins TRBV29-1 and TRBJ1-3, with no clear D. Trimming stripped 4 bases from V and 3 bases from J, with 7 bases between. CDR3 length equals 12 residues. Germline loops: CDR1 SQVTM, CDR2 ANQGSEA. This CDR3 is CSVGAVGNTIYF. The CDR3 coding sequence is TGCAGCGTTGGGGCAGTTGGAAACACCATATATTTT.

V usage is TRBV27 and J usage is TRBJ2-3, with a possible D match to TRBD1 (6 bases). The V and J ends lost 6 bases and 2 bases respectively, with 18 bases between them. CDR1 and CDR2 from the germline V gene are MNHEY and SMNVEV (reference sequence). The CDR3 spans 16 residues. CDR3 in DNA: TGTGCCAGCAGACCCGAGGGGGACAAACTCACAGATACGCAGTATTTT. It translates to CASRPEGDKLTDTQYF.

The chain has TRBV30 and TRBJ2-1; 7 bases match TRBD1. CDR1 and CDR2 from the germline V gene are GTSNPN and SVGIG (reference sequence). After removal of 3 bases from V and 6 bases from J, the junction contained 8 bases not matched to a gene. The CDR3 is made up of 14 amino acids. The CDR3 spells CAWRTLWDSNEQFF. The CDR3 coding sequence is TGTGCCTGGAGAACCTTATGGGACAGCAATGAGCAGTTCTTC. Full variable domain (missing parts from reference TRBV30 and TRBJ2-1): SQTIHQWPATLVQPVGSPLSLECTVEGTSNPNLYWYRQAAGRGLQLLFYSVGIGQISSEVPQNLSASRPQDRQFILSSKKLLLSDSGFYLCAWRTLWDSNEQFFGPGTRLTVL.

This clone was detected only once. The chain is built from TRBV29-1 and TRBJ2-7; D remains ambiguous. Germline CDR1 is SQVTM and CDR2 is ANQGSEA. V gave up 2 bases and J gave up 9 bases, with 17 bases separating them. CDR3 length equals 13 residues. As DNA, the CDR3 is TGCAGCGTTGAAAGCTCCTTTTTTAGTGTGCAGTACTTC. Translation gives CSVESSFFSVQYF.

The rearrangement uses TRBV9 and TRBJ1-1; 9 bases align to TRBD1. Germline CDR1 SGDLS, CDR2 YYNGEE. The CDR3 is made up of 14 amino acids. J lost 5 bases, V lost 2 bases, and 4 bases had no gene match. This chain's CDR3 is CASSVGQGGTEAFF. For the CDR3, the DNA is TGTGCCAGCAGCGTGGGACAGGGCGGAACTGAAGCTTTCTTT.

J is TRBJ2-3 and V is TRBV5-1, with 9 bases identical to TRBD2. With V trimmed by 0 bases and J by 4 bases, 0 bases remained unmatched. CDR1 and CDR2 (germline): SGHRS, YFSETQ. The CDR3 sequence is 14 residues long. The CDR3, as DNA: TGCGCCAGCAGCTTGGGACTAGCGGCAGATACGCAGTATTTT. Its translation is CASSLGLAADTQYF. Drawing the rest from reference TRBV5-1 and TRBJ2-3, the complete variable domain is KAGVTQTPRYLIKTRGQQVTLSCSPISGHRSVSWYQQTPGQGLQFLFEYFSETQRNKGNFPGRFSGRQFSNSRSEMNVSTLELGDSALYLCASSLGLAADTQYFGPGTRLTVL.

The genes are TRBV7-6 and TRBJ2-1; 11 bases map to TRBD2. The length of the CDR3 is 18 residues. Germline CDR1 reads SGHVS; CDR2 reads FNYEAQ. The V gene end was trimmed by 6 bases and the J gene end by 6 bases; junction bases not matched to a gene: 16. The CDR3 protein is CASSPSPVLAGVGNEQFF. DNA of the CDR3: TGTGCCAGCAGTCCCTCCCCTGTACTAGCGGGAGTGGGCAATGAGCAGTTCTTC.

The chain combines TRBV5-1 with TRBJ1-5; no clear D. V gave up 6 bases and J gave up 4 bases, with 20 bases separating them. The germline CDR1 and CDR2 sequences are SGHRS and YFSETQ. This CDR3 has 16 amino acids. CDR3 loop: CASMGGHGGRNQPQHF. The CDR3 DNA reads as TGCGCCAGCATGGGTGGCCACGGAGGGCGGAATCAGCCCCAGCATTTT.

The rearrangement links TRBV4-3 to TRBJ2-7; TRBD1 agrees at 10 bases. Germline CDR1 is LGHNA and CDR2 is YSLEER. With 0 bases clipped from V and 0 bases from J, the junction kept 14 bases outside the gene matches. The CDR3 length is 20 residues. The CDR3 coding sequence is TGCGCCAGCAGCCAAGATCTGGGACAGGGGATAGCGGCTGGCTCCTACGAGCAGTACTTC. Amino acid sequence: CASSQDLGQGIAAGSYEQYF.

V gene TRBV28 combines with J gene TRBJ2-7, with D perhaps matching TRBD2 (8 bases). The germline V and J ends were trimmed by 5 bases and 5 bases, with 37 bases remaining between them. The CDR3 length is 21 residues. The germline CDR1 and CDR2 sequences are MDHEN and SYDVKM. The CDR3: CASSPNLGQSYSSKREHEQYF. CDR3 nucleotide sequence: TGTGCCAGCAGTCCCAACTTGGGACAGTCCTATTCGTCTAAGCGGGAGCACGAGCAGTACTTC.

The chain links TRBV5-1 to TRBJ1-6; TRBD1 matches 7 bases. With V trimmed by 4 bases and J by 7 bases, 17 bases remained unmatched. The germline CDR1 and CDR2 sequences are SGHRS and YFSETQ. There are 18 residues in the CDR3. CDR3 nucleotides: TGCGCCAGCAGCGCGCAACGAAGAGCCGGGACAGCGAATTCACCCCTCCACTTT. The encoded protein is CASSAQRRAGTANSPLHF.

The chain couples TRBV27 to TRBJ2-7, with 12 bases aligning to TRBD2. V trimming: 6 bases; J trimming: 3 bases; junction bases outside the gene matches: 0. Germline assignment: CDR1 MNHEY and CDR2 SMNVEV (reference sequence). The CDR3 consists of 13 residues. The CDR3 protein is CASRLAGGYEQYF. The CDR3 DNA sequence: TGTGCCAGCAGACTAGCGGGAGGCTACGAGCAGTACTTC.

The genes are TRBV6-5 and TRBJ1-5; 7 bases match TRBD1. Trimming took 5 bases from V and 7 from J; bases not matched to a gene: 11. The germline V gene encodes CDR1 MNHEY and CDR2 SVGAGI. The CDR3 consists of 15 residues. CDR3: CASSQRQGRGQPQHF. DNA of the CDR3: TGTGCCAGCAGTCAGAGACAGGGTCGAGGCCAGCCCCAGCATTTT.

The chain combines TRBV7-2 with TRBJ2-1, with 8 bases matching TRBD2. Germline CDR1 reads SGHTA; CDR2 reads FQGNSA. The CDR3 sequence is 17 residues long. With 3 bases clipped from V and 0 bases from J, the junction kept 7 bases outside the gene matches. CDR3 nucleotide sequence: TGTGCCAGCAGCTTTCGCGGGGGGCAGAGCTCCTACAATGAGCAGTTCTTC. This translates into CASSFRGGQSSYNEQFF.